The 7 T cell receptor beta chains presented below share a single source sample, sequenced in a study of T cell therapy after organ transplantation. Time point indicated: 4-8 weeks after completion of therapy. Which antigens these TCRs recognize remains unknown. Repertoires were generated with immunoSEQ multiplex PCR, while TCRdb's copy carries only in-frame clones and drops some. The sample yields about 3,400 clones, 65% to 70% seen once. The sample consisted of CD8+ T cells from blood, taken after autologous CMV-specific T cell therapy. These receptors were collected from a human patient who had received a solid organ transplant and had CMV disease. Some of the T cells might come from the graft donor.

The chain has TRBV10-3 and TRBJ2-3; the match to TRBD2 covers 7 bases. The CDR3 has 17 amino acids. J gave up 5 bases and V 0 bases, and 11 bases lay outside the gene matches. In germline, CDR1 is ENHRY, CDR2 SYGVKD. The CDR3 DNA reads as TGTGCCATCAGTGAGTCTGGTGGTGCTTGGGGGGGAGATACGCAGTATTTT. It translates to CAISESGGAWGGDTQYF.

In its sample, this clone was seen once. The CDR3 sequence is CASRRGQGRNEQFF. The CDR3 region has the DNA TGTGCCAGCAGAAGGGGACAGGGTCGCAATGAGCAGTTCTTC. The rearrangement uses TRBV7-9 and TRBJ2-1, with 9 positions matching TRBD1. Trimming removed 6 bases from V and 6 bases from J; junction bases left unmatched: 6. Per germline, CDR1 SEHNR and CDR2 FQNEAQ (reference sequence). This CDR3 comprises 14 residues.

CDR3 nucleotides: TGTGCCAGTAGTTCCGGGACGGTGAACACTGAAGCTTTCTTT. Residues: CASSSGTVNTEAFF. The V gene is TRBV19, the J gene TRBJ1-1; possibly TRBD1 for D (5 bases). Germline assignment: CDR1 LNHDA and CDR2 SQIVND (reference sequence). Trimming pared 5 bases from V and 0 bases from J, leaving 10 bases between. The CDR3 is 14 amino acids.

This clone was seen a handful of times. The chain combines TRBV4-1 with TRBJ2-3; 10 positions agree with TRBD2. Trimming at V came to 0 bases and at J to 5 bases, leaving 8 bases not matched to a gene. The CDR3 has 17 amino acids. CDR1 and CDR2 (germline): MGHRA, YSYEKL. CDR3 coding DNA: TGCGCCAGCAGCCAAGATAGAACTAGCGGGGTGGGAGATACGCAGTATTTT. Amino acid sequence: CASSQDRTSGVGDTQYF.

The V call is TRBV5-6, the J call TRBJ2-1, with 7 bases identical to TRBD2. V lost 4 bases and J lost 3; bases outside the gene matches: 10. This CDR3 is built from 16 residues. Germline V gene sequence: CDR1 SGHDT, CDR2 YYEEEE. The DNA for the CDR3 is TGTGCCAGCAGCCAAACACTAGCGCGTCACTACAATGAGCAGTTCTTC. It encodes CASSQTLARHYNEQFF.

The rearrangement uses TRBV2 and TRBJ2-5; 10 bases line up with TRBD1. The CDR3 is 16 residues long. Unmatched junction bases numbered 8, after V lost 2 bases and J lost 5 bases. The germline V gene has CDR1 SNHLY and CDR2 FYNNEI. CDR3 DNA sequence: TGTGCCAGCAGTGAATCGGGGACAGGGGTTATGGAGACCCAGTACTTC. Translation gives CASSESGTGVMETQYF.

The V gene is TRBV7-6, the J gene TRBJ2-2; D is possibly TRBD1 (6 bases). V shed 5 bases and J shed 7 bases, with 14 bases lying between them. Per germline, CDR1 SGHVS and CDR2 FNYEAQ. The CDR3 totals 14 residues. The CDR3 nucleotides read TGTGCCAGCAGCGCGACTTGGACAGTCGGGGAGCTGTTTTTT. Translation gives CASSATWTVGELFF. The whole variable domain, filled in from reference TRBV7-6 and TRBJ2-2, reads GAGVSQSPRYKVTKRGQDVALRCDPISGHVSLYWYRQALGQGPEFLTYFNYEAQQDKSGLPNDRFSAERPEGSISTLTIQRTEQRDSAMYRCASSATWTVGELFFGEGSRLTVL.